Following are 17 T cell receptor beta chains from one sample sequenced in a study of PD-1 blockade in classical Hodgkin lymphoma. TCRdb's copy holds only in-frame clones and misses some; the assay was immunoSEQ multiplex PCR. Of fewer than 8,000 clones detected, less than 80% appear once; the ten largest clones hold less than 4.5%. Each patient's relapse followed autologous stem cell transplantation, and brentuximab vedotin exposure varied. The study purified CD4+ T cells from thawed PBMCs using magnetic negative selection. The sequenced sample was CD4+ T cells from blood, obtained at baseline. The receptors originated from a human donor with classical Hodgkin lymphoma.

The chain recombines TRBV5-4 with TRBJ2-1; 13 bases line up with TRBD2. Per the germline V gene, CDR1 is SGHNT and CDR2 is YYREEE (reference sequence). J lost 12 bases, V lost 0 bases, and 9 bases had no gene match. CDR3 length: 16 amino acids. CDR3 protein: CASSLGGLAGHPGQFF. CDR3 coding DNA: TGTGCCAGCAGCTTGGGGGGACTAGCGGGGCACCCCGGGCAGTTCTTC. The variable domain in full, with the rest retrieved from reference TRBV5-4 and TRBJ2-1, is ETGVTQSPTHLIKTRGQQVTLRCSSQSGHNTVSWYQQALGQGPQFIFQYYREEENGRGNFPPRFSGLQFPNYSSELNVNALELDDSALYLCASSLGGLAGHPGQFFGPGTRLTVL.

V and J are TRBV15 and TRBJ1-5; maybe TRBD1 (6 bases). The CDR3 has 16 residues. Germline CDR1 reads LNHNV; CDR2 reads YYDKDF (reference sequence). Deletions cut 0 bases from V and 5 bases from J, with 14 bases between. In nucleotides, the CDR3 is TGTGCCACCAGCAGAGATATTACAGGGAGAGATCAGCCCCAGCATTTT. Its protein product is CATSRDITGRDQPQHF.

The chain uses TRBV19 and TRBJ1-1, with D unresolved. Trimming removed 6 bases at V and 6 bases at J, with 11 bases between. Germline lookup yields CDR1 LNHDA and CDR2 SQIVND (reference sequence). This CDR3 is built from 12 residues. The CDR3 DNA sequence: TGTGCCAGTAGCCCAGGTCGGGCTGAAGCTTTCTTT. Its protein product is CASSPGRAEAFF.

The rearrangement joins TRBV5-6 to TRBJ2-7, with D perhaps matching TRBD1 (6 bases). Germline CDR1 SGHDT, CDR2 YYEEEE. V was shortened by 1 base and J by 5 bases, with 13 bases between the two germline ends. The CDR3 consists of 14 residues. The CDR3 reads CASSLRQGWDEQYF. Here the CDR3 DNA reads TGTGCCAGCAGCTTGCGCCAGGGGTGGGACGAGCAGTACTTC.

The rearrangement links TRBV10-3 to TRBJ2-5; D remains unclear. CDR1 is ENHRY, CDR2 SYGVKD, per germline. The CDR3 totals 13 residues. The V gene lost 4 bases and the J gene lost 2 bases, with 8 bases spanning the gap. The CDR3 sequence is CAISGGLQETQYF. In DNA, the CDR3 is TGTGCCATCAGTGGTGGGCTTCAAGAGACCCAGTACTTC.

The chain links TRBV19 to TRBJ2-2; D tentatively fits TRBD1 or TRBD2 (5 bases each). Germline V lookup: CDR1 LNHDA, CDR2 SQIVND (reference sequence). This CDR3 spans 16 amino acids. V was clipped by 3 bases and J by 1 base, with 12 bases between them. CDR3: CASSMGVRVNTGELFF. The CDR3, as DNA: TGTGCCAGTAGTATGGGGGTCAGGGTGAACACCGGGGAGCTGTTTTTT.

CDR3 region: CASSLILRSEAFF. The DNA for the CDR3 is TGTGCCAGCAGCCTCATCCTACGGTCTGAAGCTTTCTTT. J is TRBJ1-1 and V is TRBV7-2; the D is unclear. Trimming cost V 5 bases and J 6 bases, with 13 bases left between them. The CDR3 contains 13 residues. Germline V lookup: CDR1 SGHTA, CDR2 FQGNSA.

The CDR3 nucleotides are TGCGCCAGCAGCCAACCGGGACGGAGGAGCTCTGGAAACACCATATATTTT. Its protein product is CASSQPGRRSSGNTIYF. The chain combines TRBV4-1 with TRBJ1-3; possible D gene TRBD1, 5 bases. CDR1 is MGHRA, CDR2 YSYEKL, per germline. This CDR3 is built from 17 residues. V dropped 2 bases and J dropped 0 bases, with 14 bases sitting between them.

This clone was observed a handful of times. The CDR3 here is CASRPGGNQPQHF. CDR3 nucleotide sequence: TGTGCCAGCAGGCCAGGGGGAAATCAGCCCCAGCATTTT. The V and J genes are TRBV6-6 and TRBJ1-5; 7 nucleotides line up with TRBD1. Germline CDR1 reads MNHNY; CDR2 reads SVGAGI (reference sequence). This CDR3 is built from 13 residues. Germline trimming cut 6 bases from V and 4 bases from J; bases unmatched to any gene: 3.

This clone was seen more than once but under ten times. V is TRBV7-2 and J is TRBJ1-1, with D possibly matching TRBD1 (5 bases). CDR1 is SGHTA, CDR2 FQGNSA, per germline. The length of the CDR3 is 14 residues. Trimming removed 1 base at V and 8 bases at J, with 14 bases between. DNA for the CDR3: TGTGCCAGCAGCTTAGGATTCAGGGATTGGGAAGCTTTCTTT. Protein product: CASSLGFRDWEAFF. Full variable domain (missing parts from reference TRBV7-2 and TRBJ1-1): GAGVSQSPSNKVTEKGKDVELRCDPISGHTALYWYRQSLGQGLEFLIYFQGNSAPDKSGLPSDRFSAERTGGSVSTLTIQRTQQEDSAVYLCASSLGFRDWEAFFGQGTRLTVV.

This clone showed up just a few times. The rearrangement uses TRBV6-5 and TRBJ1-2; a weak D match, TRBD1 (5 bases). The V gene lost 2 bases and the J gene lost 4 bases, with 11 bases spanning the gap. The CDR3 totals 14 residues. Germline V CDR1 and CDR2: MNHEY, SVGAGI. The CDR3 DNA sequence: TGTGCCAGCAGTTACAATCAGGGTGGCTATGGCTACACCTTC. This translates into CASSYNQGGYGYTF.

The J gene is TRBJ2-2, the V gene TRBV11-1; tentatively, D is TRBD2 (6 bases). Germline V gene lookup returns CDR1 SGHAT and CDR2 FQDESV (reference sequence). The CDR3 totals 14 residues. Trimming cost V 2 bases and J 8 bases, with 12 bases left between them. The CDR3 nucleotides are TGTGCCAGCAGCTTAAATGGCGGGGAAGGGGAGCTGTTTTTT. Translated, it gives CASSLNGGEGELFF. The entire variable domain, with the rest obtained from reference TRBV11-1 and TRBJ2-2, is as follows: EAEVAQSPRYKITEKSQAVAFWCDPISGHATLYWYRQILGQGPELLVQFQDESVVDDSQLPKDRFSAERLKGVDSTLKIQPAELGDSAMYLCASSLNGGEGELFFGEGSRLTVL.

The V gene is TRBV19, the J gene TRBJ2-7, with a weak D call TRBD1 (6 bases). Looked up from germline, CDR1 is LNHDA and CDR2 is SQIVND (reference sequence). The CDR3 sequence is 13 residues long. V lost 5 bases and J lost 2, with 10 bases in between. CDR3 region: CASSSQGTYEQYF. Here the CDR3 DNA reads TGTGCCAGTAGTTCGCAGGGGACCTACGAGCAGTACTTC.

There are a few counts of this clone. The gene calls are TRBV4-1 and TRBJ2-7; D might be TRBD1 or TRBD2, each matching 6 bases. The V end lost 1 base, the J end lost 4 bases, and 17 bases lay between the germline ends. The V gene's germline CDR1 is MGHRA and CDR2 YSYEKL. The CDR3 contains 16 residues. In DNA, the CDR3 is TGCGCCAGCAGCCAAGGGTACGGGGGCGTGGAATACGAGCAGTACTTC. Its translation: CASSQGYGGVEYEQYF.

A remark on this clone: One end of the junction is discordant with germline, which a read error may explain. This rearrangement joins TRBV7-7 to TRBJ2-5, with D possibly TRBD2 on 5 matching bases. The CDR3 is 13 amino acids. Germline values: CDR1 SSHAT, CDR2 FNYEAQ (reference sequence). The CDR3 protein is CASSLAPRETQYF. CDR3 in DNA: TGTGCCAGCAGCCTAGCCCCCAGGGAGACCCAGTACTTC.

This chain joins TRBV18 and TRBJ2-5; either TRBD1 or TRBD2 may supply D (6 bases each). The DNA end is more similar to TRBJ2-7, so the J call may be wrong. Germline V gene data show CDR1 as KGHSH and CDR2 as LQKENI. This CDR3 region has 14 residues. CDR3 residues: CASSRGDTSYEQYF. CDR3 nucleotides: TGTGCCAGCTCACGGGGGGACACCTCCTACGAGCAGTACTTC.

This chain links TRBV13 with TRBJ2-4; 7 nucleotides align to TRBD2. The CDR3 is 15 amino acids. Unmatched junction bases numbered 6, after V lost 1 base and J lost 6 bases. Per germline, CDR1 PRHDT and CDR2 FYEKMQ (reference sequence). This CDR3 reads CASSLAAPGGNIQYF. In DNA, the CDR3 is TGTGCCAGCAGCTTAGCCGCGCCGGGGGGAAACATTCAGTACTTC.